A single sample is the source of the 18 T cell receptor beta chains below, sequenced in a study of beta chain features in type 1 diabetes. Expressed TCRB transcripts were sequenced because the entire RNA isolate underwent reverse transcription. This table comes from immunoSEQ multiplex PCR, and its TCRdb copy is limited to in-frame clones, with some not included. This sample yields 300,000 to 450,000 clones, of which roughly 13% are seen a single time; less than 0.02% belongs to the top ten. Sequencing was done on a sample of naive CD4+ T cells from blood. These receptors originate from a man aged 18 to 29 in good health.

This clone appeared a few times. This chain joins TRBV2 and TRBJ2-7; TRBD1 might be the D (6 bases). Trimming cost V 6 bases and J 3 bases, with 12 bases left between them. CDR3 length equals 13 residues. From germline, CDR1 is SNHLY and CDR2 FYNNEI. The DNA for the CDR3 is TGTGCCAGCAGAGTTGGACAGCGCTACGAGCAGTACTTC. It encodes CASRVGQRYEQYF.

J is TRBJ1-2 and V is TRBV27, with D uncertain. Germline CDR1 MNHEY, CDR2 SMNVEV (reference sequence). V shed 5 bases and J shed 5 bases, with 9 bases lying between them. The CDR3 consists of 12 residues. CDR3 bases: TGTGCCAGCAGTAACCACAAGTATGGCTACACCTTC. This encodes CASSNHKYGYTF.

This clone appeared a few times. The gene calls are TRBV4-2 and TRBJ2-5; perhaps TRBD1 as D (6 bases). Germline CDR1 LGHNA, CDR2 YNFKEQ. The ends were cut back, 0 bases at V and 9 bases at J, with 11 bases in the middle. The CDR3 length is 13 residues. DNA for the CDR3: TGTGCCAGCAGCCAAGATACCCCAGGGGCCCAGTACTTC. The encoded protein is CASSQDTPGAQYF.

This clone was counted only a few times. The chain has TRBV30 and TRBJ2-7, with a weak D call TRBD2 (6 bases). Looked up from germline, CDR1 is GTSNPN and CDR2 is SVGIG (reference sequence). There are 13 residues in the CDR3. The V end lost 1 base, the J end lost 5 bases, and 12 bases lay between the germline ends. The CDR3 region has the DNA TGTGCCTGGAGTGCCCGGTGGAGGGACGAGCAGTACTTC. The encoded protein is CAWSARWRDEQYF.

The V and J genes are TRBV18 and TRBJ2-5, with 11 bases lining up with TRBD2. CDR1 and CDR2 from the germline V gene are KGHSH and LQKENI. The CDR3 runs 14 residues. J lost 5 bases, V lost 5 bases, and 4 bases had no gene match. The CDR3 coding sequence is TGTGCCAGCTCAACGACTAGCGGGGACGAGACCCAGTACTTC. Protein product: CASSTTSGDETQYF.

This clone was seen more than once but under ten times. The V and J genes are TRBV19 and TRBJ2-2, with a tentative D call TRBD1 (6 bases). CDR3 length equals 14 residues. V lost 6 bases to trimming and J lost 5 bases, with 13 bases between them. Germline V CDR1 and CDR2: LNHDA, SQIVND (reference sequence). In nucleotides, the CDR3 is TGTGCCAGTAGGCTACAGGGATGGACCGGGGAGCTGTTTTTT. Residues: CASRLQGWTGELFF.

This chain connects TRBV6-6 to TRBJ1-2; D unresolved. V dropped 4 bases and J dropped 1 base, with 7 bases sitting between them. From germline, CDR1 is MNHNY and CDR2 SVGAGI (reference sequence). The length of the CDR3 is 13 residues. The CDR3 DNA follows: TGTGCCAGCAGTTCCGGGATTAACTATGGCTACACCTTC. Its translation: CASSSGINYGYTF.

Remarks on this clone: The junction differs from germline at one of its ends, possibly a read error. This sequence joins TRBV6-4 and TRBJ1-2, with D possibly matching TRBD1 (6 bases). The germline gives CDR1 MRHNA, CDR2 SNTAGT. The CDR3 length is 15 residues. The CDR3 reads CASSYSGQGSYGYTF. The CDR3 DNA is TGTGCCAGCAGTTACTCGGGGCAGGGGAGCTATGGCTACACCTTC.

This clone was picked up a small number of times. The chain links TRBV28 to TRBJ2-7; 11 bases match TRBD1. The CDR3 runs to 13 residues. With V trimmed by 8 bases and J by 6 bases, 6 bases remained unmatched. Germline CDR1 MDHEN, CDR2 SYDVKM. The CDR3 here is CASGGTGGPEQYF. CDR3 DNA sequence: TGTGCCAGCGGTGGGACAGGGGGTCCCGAGCAGTACTTC.

CDR3 nucleotides: TGTGCCTGGAGCCAAGGACTAGCGGGAGGGATCCAAGAGACCCAGTACTTC. As protein: CAWSQGLAGGIQETQYF. The chain combines TRBV30 with TRBJ2-5; 15 nucleotides match TRBD2. Germline V gene lookup returns CDR1 GTSNPN and CDR2 SVGIG (reference sequence). The CDR3 sequence is 17 residues long. V shed 3 bases, J shed 1 base, and the junction held 6 bases outside the gene matches.

This clone was seen a handful of times. The CDR3 loop reads CAGGPSGGYNEQFF. CDR3 nucleotide sequence: TGTGCCGGCGGACCGAGCGGGGGATACAATGAGCAGTTCTTC. This sequence joins TRBV6-1 and TRBJ2-1, with TRBD2 identical over 8 bases. J lost 4 bases, V lost 11 bases, and 10 bases had no gene match. The CDR3 sequence is 14 residues long. Germline-derived CDR1 and CDR2 are MNHNS and SASEGT.

The chain couples TRBV6-5 to TRBJ2-7; D is perhaps TRBD1 (6 bases). Looked up from germline, CDR1 is MNHEY and CDR2 is SVGAGI. V lost 4 bases, J lost 1 base, and 14 bases lay in between. The CDR3 has 15 amino acids. The CDR3 coding sequence is TGTGCCAGCAGTTCCGACAGGTCAACTTCCTACGAGCAGTACTTC. This encodes CASSSDRSTSYEQYF.

The genes are TRBV18 and TRBJ2-7, with D tentatively TRBD1 (6 bases). Per germline, CDR1 KGHSH and CDR2 LQKENI. V gave up 3 bases and J gave up 5 bases, with 14 bases separating them. CDR3 size: 14 residues. The CDR3 spells CASSPRTGTHEQYF. For the CDR3, the DNA is TGTGCCAGCTCACCCAGAACAGGGACCCACGAGCAGTACTTC.

CDR3 DNA: TGTGCCAGCTCACCATCGGGACAGTCCTATGGCTACACCTTC. Its protein product is CASSPSGQSYGYTF. The rearrangement joins TRBV18 to TRBJ1-2; TRBD1 matches 7 bases. Germline V gene lookup returns CDR1 KGHSH and CDR2 LQKENI. CDR3 size: 14 residues. Trimming removed 2 bases from V and 4 bases from J; junction bases left unmatched: 4. Using reference TRBV18 and TRBJ1-2 for the parts outside the CDR3, the full variable domain is NAGVMQNPRHLVRRRGQEARLRCSPMKGHSHVYWYRQLPEEGLKFMVYLQKENIIDESGMPKERFSAEFPKEGPSILRIQQVVRGDSAAYFCASSPSGQSYGYTFGSGTRLTVV.

This clone was seen a few times. V usage is TRBV5-6 and J usage is TRBJ2-1; 7 nucleotides align to TRBD2. This CDR3 has 16 residues. V lost 4 bases to trimming and J lost 1 base; unmatched junction nucleotides: 8. Germline V gene lookup returns CDR1 SGHDT and CDR2 YYEEEE. This CDR3 reads CASSGITAGSYNEQFF. CDR3 bases: TGTGCCAGCAGCGGCATAACAGCGGGATCCTACAATGAGCAGTTCTTC.

This chain connects TRBV21-1 to TRBJ2-1; the DNA was not used to check the table's D call, TRBD1. TRBV21-1 is reported as a pseudogene. The CDR3 runs to 15 residues. The CDR3 sequence: CASRGRSSSYNEQFF. CDR3 bases: TGTGCCAGCAGGGGGCGGTCGAGCTCCTACAATGAGCAGTTCTTC.

The chain couples TRBV6-5 to TRBJ2-7; D is unresolved. Germline assignment: CDR1 MNHEY and CDR2 SVGAGI. V was trimmed by 4 bases and J by 0 bases, leaving 13 bases between them. This CDR3 has 15 amino acids. Here the CDR3 DNA reads TGTGCCAGCAGTTTAGCAGATCCTCCCTCCTACGAGCAGTACTTC. Protein: CASSLADPPSYEQYF.

This chain connects TRBV7-8 to TRBJ2-6, with 12 bases identical to TRBD1. J lost 0 bases, V lost 6 bases, and 12 bases had no gene match. Germline V gene lookup returns CDR1 SGHVS and CDR2 FQNEAQ. The CDR3 is 20 residues long. The CDR3 DNA reads TGTGCCAGCAGTCAAACTGCTTGGGGACAGGGGGCCTCTGGGGCCAACGTCCTGACTTTC. Encoded protein: CASSQTAWGQGASGANVLTF.